This T cell receptor (beta chain) was obtained from a study of OX40 agonist ivuxolimab in advanced cancers. For the study at large: Patients in dose escalation had liver, melanoma, kidney or head and neck cancers. Broader study findings: Specificity for antigen went undetermined in the expanded peripheral T cells. CD8+ T cells averaged more expanded clones than CD4+.

Trimming took 1 base from V and 7 from J, leaving 9 bases between them. Germline-derived CDR1 and CDR2 are SGHRS and YFSETQ. The length of the CDR3 is 13 residues. TCRdb's table, derived via immunoSEQ multiplex PCR, lists solely in-frame clones and lacks some. The data contain roughly 97,000 clones, roughly nine tenths of them singletons. In its sample, this clone was seen many times. Its cognate antigen is unknown. The chain employs TRBV5-1 and TRBJ2-1; possible D gene TRBD1, 5 bases. This sample comprised CD4+ or CD8+ T cells sorted from blood, obtained in a trial of the OX40 agonist ivuxolimab. The sequence derives from an adult with an advanced solid tumor such as melanoma, head and neck, liver or kidney cancer. The CDR3 coding sequence is TGCGCCAGCAGCTTGACCAGGGTGAATGAGCAGTTCTTC. This gives the protein CASSLTRVNEQFF.